This TCR beta chain is from a study of shared clonotypes between healthy human individuals. Overall study findings and caveats: Clonotypes shared by all four sorted-subset donors had higher generation probabilities than non-shared clonotypes.

Assay used: immunoSEQ multiplex PCR; TCRdb lists only in-frame clones, some missing. The sample has millions of clones; approximately 95% are singletons. On this clone itself: What it binds is unknown.

The CDR3 covers 15 residues. CDR1 and CDR2 from the germline V gene are ENHRY and SYGVKD. V lost 3 bases and J lost 6, with 16 bases in between. The genes are TRBV10-3 and TRBJ2-3; D unresolved. This clonotype originated in a man between 18 and 29 years old in good health. Some clones in this sample may be carry-over from other donors' samples. Specimen: naive CD4+ T cells from PBMCs. Indicated subset: CD45RA+ positively selected. The CDR3 sequence is CAISDNHRKADTQYF. The CDR3 bases are TGTGCCATCAGTGACAACCACCGTAAGGCGGATACGCAGTATTTT.